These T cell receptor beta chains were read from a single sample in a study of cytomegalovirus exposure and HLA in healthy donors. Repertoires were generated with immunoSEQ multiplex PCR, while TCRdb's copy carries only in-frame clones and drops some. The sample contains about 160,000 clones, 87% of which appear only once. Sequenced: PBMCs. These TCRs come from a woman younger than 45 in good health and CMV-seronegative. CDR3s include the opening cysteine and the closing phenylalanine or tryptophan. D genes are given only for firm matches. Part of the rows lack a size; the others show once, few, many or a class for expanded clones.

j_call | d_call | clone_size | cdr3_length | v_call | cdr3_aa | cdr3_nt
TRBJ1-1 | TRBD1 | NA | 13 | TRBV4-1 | CASSYTGGAAAFF | TGCGCCAGCAGCTATACAGGGGGCGCGGCAGCTTTCTTT
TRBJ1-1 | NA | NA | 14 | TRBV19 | CASSMGLTNTEAFF | TGTGCCAGTAGTATGGGACTCACGAACACTGAAGCTTTCTTT
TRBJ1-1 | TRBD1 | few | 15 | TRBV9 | CASSVGTGMNTEAFF | TGTGCCAGCAGCGTTGGGACAGGGATGAACACTGAAGCTTTCTTT
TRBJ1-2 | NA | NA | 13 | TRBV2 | CASSVESGYGYTF | TGTGCCAGCAGTGTCGAAAGCGGCTATGGCTACACCTTC
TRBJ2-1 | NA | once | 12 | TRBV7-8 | CASSPQEDEQFF | TGTGCCAGCAGCCCTCAGGAGGATGAGCAGTTCTTC
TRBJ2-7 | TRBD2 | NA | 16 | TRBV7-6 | CASSLGGTSGLYEQYF | TGTGCCAGCAGCTTAGGCGGGACTAGCGGACTATACGAGCAGTACTTC
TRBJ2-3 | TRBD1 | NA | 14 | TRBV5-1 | CASSLGTGSDTQYF | TGCGCCAGCAGTCTTGGGACAGGGTCGGATACGCAGTATTTT
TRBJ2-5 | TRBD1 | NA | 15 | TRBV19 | CASSIQGAKQETQYF | TGTGCCAGTAGTATCCAGGGGGCGAAACAAGAGACCCAGTACTTC
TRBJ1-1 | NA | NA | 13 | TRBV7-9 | CASSLEQYTEAFF | TGTGCCAGCAGCTTAGAACAGTACACTGAAGCTTTCTTT
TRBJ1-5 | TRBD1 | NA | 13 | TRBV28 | CASIQGGNQPQHF | TGTGCCAGCATACAGGGGGGCAATCAGCCCCAGCATTTT
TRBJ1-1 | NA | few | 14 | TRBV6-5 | CASSLRQTNTEAFF | TGTGCCAGCAGTTTAAGACAGACCAACACTGAAGCTTTCTTT
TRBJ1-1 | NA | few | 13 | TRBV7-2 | CASSLVSGTEAFF | TGTGCCAGCAGCTTAGTTTCGGGCACTGAAGCTTTCTTT
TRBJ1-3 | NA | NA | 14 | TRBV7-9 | CASSFPGLGNTIYF | TGTGCCAGCAGCTTTCCAGGGCTAGGAAACACCATATATTTT
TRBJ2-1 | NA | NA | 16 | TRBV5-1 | CASSPISGSSYNEQFF | TGCGCCAGCAGCCCCATTTCGGGGAGCTCCTACAATGAGCAGTTCTTC
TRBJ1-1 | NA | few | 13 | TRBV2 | CASTARGEGEAFF | TGTGCCAGCACCGCAAGGGGGGAGGGTGAAGCTTTCTTT
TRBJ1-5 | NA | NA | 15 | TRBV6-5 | CASSYSSGDRQPQHF | TGTGCCAGCAGTTACTCCTCAGGGGATCGTCAGCCCCAGCATTTT
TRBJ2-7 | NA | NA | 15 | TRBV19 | CASSIVAGQHYEQYF | TGTGCCAGTAGTATAGTGGCGGGACAGCATTACGAGCAGTACTTC
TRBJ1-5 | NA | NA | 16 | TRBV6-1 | CASSEASYNSNQPQHF | TGTGCCAGCAGTGAAGCGTCGTATAATAGCAATCAGCCCCAGCATTTT
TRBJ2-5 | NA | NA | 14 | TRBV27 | CASSPLQGQETQYF | TGTGCCAGCAGTCCTTTACAGGGCCAAGAGACCCAGTACTTC
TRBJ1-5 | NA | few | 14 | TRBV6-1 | CASTIIGDNQPQHF | TGTGCCAGCACCATCATCGGGGATAATCAGCCCCAGCATTTT
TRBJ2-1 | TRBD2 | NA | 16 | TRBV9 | CASSARTSGVRNEQFF | TGTGCCAGCAGCGCCCGGACTAGCGGGGTCCGCAATGAGCAGTTCTTC
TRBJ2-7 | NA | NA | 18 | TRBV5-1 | CASSLGGRRYSGSYEQYF | TGCGCCAGCAGCTTGGGAGGCCGGCGCTATTCGGGCTCCTACGAGCAGTACTTC
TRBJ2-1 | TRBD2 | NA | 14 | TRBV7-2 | CASSLGREWNEQFF | TGTGCCAGCAGCTTGGGGAGGGAGTGGAATGAGCAGTTCTTC
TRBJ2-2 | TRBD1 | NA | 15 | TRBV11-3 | CASSHGTANTGELFF | TGTGCCAGCAGCCACGGGACAGCGAACACCGGGGAGCTGTTTTTT
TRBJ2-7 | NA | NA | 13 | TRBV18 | CASSPNGEYEQYF | TGTGCCAGCTCACCCAACGGGGAGTACGAGCAGTACTTC
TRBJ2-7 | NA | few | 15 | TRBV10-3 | CAISPRDILGEEQYF | TGTGCCATCAGTCCGAGGGACATCCTAGGGGAAGAGCAGTACTTC
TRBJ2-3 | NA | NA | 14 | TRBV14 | CASSLGGVGHTQYF | TGTGCCAGCAGCCTCGGCGGGGTCGGGCATACGCAGTATTTT
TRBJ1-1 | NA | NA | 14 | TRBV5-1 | CASSLVRGRTEAFF | TGCGCCAGCAGCTTGGTTAGGGGCCGTACTGAAGCTTTCTTT
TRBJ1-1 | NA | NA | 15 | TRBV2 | CASSWGGAQDTEAFF | TGTGCCAGCAGCTGGGGGGGGGCGCAGGACACTGAAGCTTTCTTT
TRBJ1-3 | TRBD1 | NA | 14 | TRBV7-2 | CASSLGQGRNTIYF | TGTGCCAGCAGCTTAGGACAGGGAAGAAACACCATATATTTT
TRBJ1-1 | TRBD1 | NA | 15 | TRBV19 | CASRKWDRGNTEAFF | TGTGCCAGTAGGAAATGGGACAGGGGAAACACTGAAGCTTTCTTT
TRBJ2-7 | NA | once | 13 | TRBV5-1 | CASSLGAAYEQYF | TGCGCCAGCAGCTTGGGGGCCGCCTACGAGCAGTACTTC